This T cell receptor beta chain was identified in a study of shared clonotypes between healthy human individuals. The wider study: Donors, aged 18 to 49, were a couple of women and three men. Study-level findings and limits: It was anticipated that sequencing depth would influence how many clonotypes donors shared. Genetic and exposure-history diversity was limited by the few donors.

As for this clone: Its antigen is unknown.

Original processing notes: Junction-only immunoSEQ data arrived without quality scores, meaning filtering differed. Assay: immunoSEQ multiplex PCR; the TCRdb copy retains only in-frame clones and omits some. V and J calls plus clone size are reproduced from that table; the DNA served to infer D and trimming. The sample has fewer than 1.6 million clones, roughly 98.5% seen once. The ends were cut back, 3 bases at V and 5 bases at J, with 16 bases in the middle. This CDR3 has 15 residues. The germline gives CDR1 ENHRY, CDR2 SYGVKD. The sequence was collected from a man between 25 and 39 years old in good health. V is TRBV10-3 and J is TRBJ1-2; D is uncertain. The sample consisted of naive CD4+ T cells sorted from blood. Subset in this sample: CD45RA+ positively selected. The CDR3 DNA reads TGTGCCATCAGTGAAGCGGCTCACTCCCTTTATGGCTACACCTTC. Residues: CAISEAAHSLYGYTF.